A selection of T cell receptor beta chains follows, all from one sample in a study of T cell responses to AZD1222 COVID-19 vaccine. Using immunoSEQ multiplex PCR, the repertoire was profiled, and TCRdb retains in-frame clones only, with some absent. The sample contains 70,000 to 90,000 clones, around 80% of which appear only once. Specimen: peripheral blood, collected on day 0 of AZD1222 vaccination. The receptors originated from an adult in good health. Both conserved end residues are part of each CDR3. The order of the fields is J gene, clone size, V gene, D gene, CDR3 protein. A D gene is named only where the DNA matches it firmly. The size field is filled for only some rows; it gives once, few, many or a size class.

TRBJ1-3,few,TRBV5-6,.,CASSWQTTISGNTIYF
TRBJ2-7,few,TRBV27,.,CASSLSIVGLSSYEQYF
TRBJ1-4,few,TRBV30,TRBD1,CAWSVFLRQGAGEKLFF
TRBJ1-5,few,TRBV27,.,CASSLMWGNQPQHF
TRBJ2-1,.,TRBV7-6,.,CASSLSGNSYNEQFF
TRBJ1-6,.,TRBV10-3,.,CAISESVTGVSNSPLHF
TRBJ2-6,.,TRBV28,TRBD1,CASSQGTVSGANVLTF
TRBJ2-7,.,TRBV25-1,TRBD1,CATKGRQGTEQYF
TRBJ2-2,once,TRBV5-1,.,CASKGVGSTGELFF
TRBJ2-1,.,TRBV5-1,.,CASSRVPGGEQFF
TRBJ2-3,.,TRBV4-1,TRBD2,CASSQGGGFGGLAGEGVDTQYF
TRBJ1-6,.,TRBV7-8,TRBD1,CASSQRTGANSPLHF
TRBJ2-3,.,TRBV18,.,CASSTSTDTQYF
TRBJ2-7,.,TRBV28,.,CASSSRGKQYF
TRBJ1-2,.,TRBV30,.,CAWSPAGWSGYTF